These 20 T cell receptor beta chains came from one sample sequenced in a study of cytomegalovirus exposure and HLA in healthy donors. Data came from immunoSEQ multiplex PCR; TCRdb stores just in-frame clones and leaves some out. The data contain some 90,000 clones, approximately 96% of them singletons. Source material: PBMCs. These receptors all stem from a man aged 18 to 29 in good health and CMV-seronegative.

The genes are TRBV9 and TRBJ1-3; no clear D. CDR3 size: 13 residues. Trimming took 0 bases from V and 8 from J, leaving 9 bases between them. Germline V CDR1 and CDR2: SGDLS, YYNGEE. CDR3: CASSVGPRDTIYF. CDR3 sequence (DNA): TGTGCCAGCAGCGTAGGACCCCGGGACACCATATATTTT.

The rearrangement links TRBV7-8 to TRBJ1-1; 8 nucleotides agree with TRBD1. The V gene's germline CDR1 is SGHVS and CDR2 FQNEAQ. The CDR3 is made up of 15 amino acids. The V gene end was trimmed by 5 bases and the J gene end by 0 bases; junction bases not matched to a gene: 5. The CDR3, as DNA: TGTGCCAGCAGCGCCCGGACAGGGATGAACACTGAAGCTTTCTTT. Translated, it gives CASSARTGMNTEAFF.

The chain employs TRBV19 and TRBJ2-5; perhaps TRBD1 as D (5 bases). Per germline, CDR1 LNHDA and CDR2 SQIVND (reference sequence). V was shortened by 1 base and J by 4 bases, with 13 bases between the two germline ends. The CDR3 consists of 15 residues. The DNA of the CDR3 is TGTGCCAGTAGTATAGCTCAGGGAATAGGAGAGACCCAGTACTTC. It codes for CASSIAQGIGETQYF. The full variable domain, its missing parts supplied by reference TRBV19 and TRBJ2-5, is DGGITQSPKYLFRKEGQNVTLSCEQNLNHDAMYWYRQDPGQGLRLIYYSQIVNDFQKGDIAEGYSVSREKKESFPLTVTSAQKNPTAFYLCASSIAQGIGETQYFGPGTRLLVL.

The rearrangement links TRBV30 to TRBJ2-5; a weak D match, TRBD1 (6 bases). CDR3 length: 16 amino acids. Germline lookup yields CDR1 GTSNPN and CDR2 SVGIG (reference sequence). Trimming pared 0 bases from V and 4 bases from J, leaving 18 bases between. The CDR3 spells CAWSVGAQGRGETQYF. CDR3 sequence (DNA): TGTGCCTGGAGTGTAGGGGCGCAGGGGAGAGGAGAGACCCAGTACTTC.

The rearrangement joins TRBV6-1 to TRBJ2-6; D unclear. The V gene lost 9 bases and the J gene lost 4 bases, with 4 bases spanning the gap. This CDR3 region has 11 residues. Germline CDR1 reads MNHNS; CDR2 reads SASEGT. The CDR3 DNA follows: TGTGCCAGTACAGGGGCCAACGTCCTGACTTTC. Its translation is CASTGANVLTF.

The rearrangement joins TRBV19 to TRBJ1-2; TRBD1 agrees at 9 bases. V lost 5 bases, J lost 2 bases, and 18 bases stayed unmatched. CDR3 length: 19 amino acids. From germline, CDR1 is LNHDA and CDR2 SQIVND (reference sequence). The CDR3 loop is CASSPEKGGTGLGNYGYTF. CDR3 nucleotides: TGTGCCAGTAGTCCAGAGAAGGGGGGGACAGGGTTGGGCAACTATGGCTACACCTTC.

This chain uses TRBV4-1 with TRBJ2-2; D perhaps matches TRBD1 (5 bases). V was clipped by 3 bases and J by 2 bases, with 25 bases between them. The CDR3 consists of 20 residues. Germline V CDR1 and CDR2: MGHRA, YSYEKL. DNA of the CDR3: TGCGCCAGCAGCCACGTTCGTTACCCTCGAGACAGACCAAACACCGGGGAGCTGTTTTTT. It yields the protein CASSHVRYPRDRPNTGELFF.

The genes are TRBV5-1 and TRBJ1-1; 9 nucleotides agree with TRBD1. V shed 7 bases and J 4 bases; nucleotides not matched to a gene: 17. CDR3 length equals 17 residues. Germline CDR1 and CDR2: SGHRS and YFSETQ. This CDR3 is CASWGAGTGKVGTEAFF. The CDR3 region has the DNA TGCGCCAGCTGGGGTGCCGGGACAGGGAAAGTAGGCACTGAAGCTTTCTTT.

The chain combines TRBV5-6 with TRBJ1-2; perhaps TRBD1 as D (6 bases). V shed 0 bases and J shed 8 bases, with 11 bases lying between them. Germline-derived CDR1 and CDR2 are SGHDT and YYEEEE. This CDR3 spans 13 amino acids. CDR3 nucleotides: TGTGCCAGCAGCTTGGACAGGGTCGGGGGCTACACCTTC. Protein product: CASSLDRVGGYTF.

V usage is TRBV5-6 and J usage is TRBJ1-4; the D gene is possibly TRBD1 (5 bases). V was cut by 2 bases and J by 0 bases, with 11 bases left in between. Germline V gene sequence: CDR1 SGHDT, CDR2 YYEEEE. The length of the CDR3 is 16 residues. The CDR3 bases are TGTGCCAGCAGCTTCGAAAGGGGATCAACTAATGAAAAACTGTTTTTT. This gives the protein CASSFERGSTNEKLFF.

The CDR3 sequence: CASSLGKTALRQETQYF. CDR3 sequence (DNA): TGTGCCAGCAGCTTAGGTAAAACAGCTCTTCGACAAGAGACCCAGTACTTC. The rearrangement links TRBV7-8 to TRBJ2-5; D is unresolved. CDR3 length: 17 residues. Trimming removed 1 base from V and 2 bases from J, with 17 bases in between. CDR1 is SGHVS and CDR2 is FQNEAQ in the germline V gene.

This rearrangement joins TRBV15 to TRBJ2-1; D remains ambiguous. The length of the CDR3 is 16 residues. Germline V gene lookup returns CDR1 LNHNV and CDR2 YYDKDF (reference sequence). The V end lost 4 bases, the J end lost 0 bases, and 13 bases lay between the germline ends. The CDR3: CATSTLGGSSYNEQFF. Written as DNA, the CDR3 is TGTGCCACCAGCACCCTTGGCGGTAGCTCCTACAATGAGCAGTTCTTC.

The chain joins TRBV5-1 to TRBJ2-7; maybe TRBD1 (6 bases). From germline, CDR1 is SGHRS and CDR2 YFSETQ. V shed 3 bases and J shed 2 bases, with 15 bases lying between them. The CDR3 contains 15 residues. The CDR3 spells CASSSGQTSTYEQYF. The CDR3 DNA sequence: TGCGCCAGCAGCTCAGGACAGACCAGCACCTACGAGCAGTACTTC.

V and J are TRBV15 and TRBJ2-3; perhaps TRBD1 as D (5 bases). The CDR3 extends over 15 amino acids. Trimming cost V 4 bases and J 6 bases, with 17 bases left between them. The germline V gene encodes CDR1 LNHNV and CDR2 YYDKDF (reference sequence). This CDR3 is CATSNPTIQGDTQYF. The CDR3 DNA follows: TGTGCCACCAGCAACCCGACAATCCAGGGCGATACGCAGTATTTT.

V and J are TRBV23-1 and TRBJ2-1; 11 bases fit TRBD2. TRBV23-1 qualifies as an ORF whose function is uncertain. The CDR3 runs 18 residues. V dropped 1 base and J dropped 9; count of bases not matched to a gene: 14. In DNA form, the CDR3 reads TGCGCCAGCAGTCAATGGGACCCGACTAGCGGGATAGGGGGTGAGCAGTTCTTC. This translates into CASSQWDPTSGIGGEQFF.

This clone was seen a single time. The gene calls are TRBV2 and TRBJ2-3; 8 positions match TRBD2. CDR1 SNHLY and CDR2 FYNNEI come from the germline V gene. V lost 4 bases and J lost 2; bases outside the gene matches: 5. This CDR3 comprises 15 residues. The DNA of the CDR3 is TGTGCCAGCAGTGCCGGGACTAGAAACACAGATACGCAGTATTTT. Protein: CASSAGTRNTDTQYF.

The V and J genes are TRBV19 and TRBJ1-2, with TRBD1 matching 9 bases. The germline gives CDR1 LNHDA, CDR2 SQIVND (reference sequence). The length of the CDR3 is 15 residues. J lost 8 bases, V lost 5 bases, and 12 bases had no gene match. The chain's CDR3 is CASSPPGQGPTGYTF. The CDR3 DNA reads TGTGCCAGTAGTCCACCGGGACAGGGTCCGACGGGCTACACCTTC.

This rearrangement joins TRBV7-2 to TRBJ1-1; D is possibly TRBD1 (5 bases). Germline V gene lookup returns CDR1 SGHTA and CDR2 FQGNSA. Between the trimmed V and J ends, which lost 1 base and 3 bases, there was a span of 12 bases. The CDR3 extends over 15 amino acids. This CDR3 is CASSLDRGWDTEAFF. In DNA, the CDR3 is TGTGCCAGCAGCTTAGATAGGGGATGGGACACTGAAGCTTTCTTT.

The chain has TRBV5-1 and TRBJ2-2; 7 bases align to TRBD2. CDR1 SGHRS and CDR2 YFSETQ come from the germline V gene. The CDR3 is made up of 16 amino acids. The J segment lost 7 bases and the V segment lost 2 bases, leaving 11 bases of the junction unmatched. The DNA of the CDR3 is TGCGCCAGCAGCTTTGGTACTAGCGTCGGGAGCGGGGAGCTGTTTTTT. It translates to CASSFGTSVGSGELFF. Looking up the rest from reference TRBV5-1 and TRBJ2-2 gives the full variable domain: KAGVTQTPRYLIKTRGQQVTLSCSPISGHRSVSWYQQTPGQGLQFLFEYFSETQRNKGNFPGRFSGRQFSNSRSEMNVSTLELGDSALYLCASSFGTSVGSGELFFGEGSRLTVL.

The chain combines TRBV15 with TRBJ1-5; 9 bases match TRBD1. V lost 9 bases to trimming and J lost 3 bases; unmatched junction nucleotides: 12. This CDR3 has 16 residues. The V gene's germline CDR1 is LNHNV and CDR2 YYDKDF (reference sequence). The CDR3 DNA is TGTGCCACTTCCGCAGTGGACAGGGGAACCAATCAGCCCCAGCATTTT. Amino acids: CATSAVDRGTNQPQHF.